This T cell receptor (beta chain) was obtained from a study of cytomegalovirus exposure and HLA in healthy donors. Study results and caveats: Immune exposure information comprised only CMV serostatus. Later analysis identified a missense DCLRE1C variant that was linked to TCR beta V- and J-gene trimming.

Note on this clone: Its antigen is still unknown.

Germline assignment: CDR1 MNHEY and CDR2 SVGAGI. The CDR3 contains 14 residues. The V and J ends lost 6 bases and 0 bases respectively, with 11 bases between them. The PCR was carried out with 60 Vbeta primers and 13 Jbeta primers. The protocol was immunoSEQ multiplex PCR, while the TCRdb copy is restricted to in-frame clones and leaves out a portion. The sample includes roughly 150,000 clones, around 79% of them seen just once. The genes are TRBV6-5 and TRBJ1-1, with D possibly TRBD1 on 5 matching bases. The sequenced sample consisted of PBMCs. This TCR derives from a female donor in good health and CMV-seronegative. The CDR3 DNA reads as TGTGCCAGCAGGTACGCGGACATGAACACTGAAGCTTTCTTT. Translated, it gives CASRYADMNTEAFF.